One and the same sample provided the 12 T cell receptor beta chains below, sequenced in a study of Ad26.COV2.S vaccination and SARS-CoV-2 variants. Sequenced by immunoSEQ multiplex PCR; TCRdb stores in-frame clones only, minus some. The table includes about 350,000 clones, approximately 90% detected once. Sequenced material: peripheral blood, taken after recovery from COVID-19. These receptors came from a human donor who had recovered from COVID-19.

There are a few counts of this clone. This chain joins TRBV12-3 or TRBV12-4 and TRBJ1-5; possible D gene TRBD1, 5 bases. This CDR3 is built from 12 residues. V lost 4 bases and J lost 6, with 7 bases in between. CDR3 region: CASSWTFQPQHF. The CDR3 DNA is TGTGCCAGCAGTTGGACATTTCAGCCCCAGCATTTT.

V and J are TRBV7-9 and TRBJ2-1; no firm D call. Trimming stripped 1 base from V and 9 bases from J, with 13 bases between. CDR3 length equals 14 residues. Looked up from germline, CDR1 is SEHNR and CDR2 is FQNEAQ (reference sequence). In DNA form, the CDR3 reads TGTGCCAGCAGCTTAGAGGGCCTGGGCTCTGAGCAGTTCTTC. Its protein product is CASSLEGLGSEQFF.

The table lists this clone with a few counts. The CDR3 spells CASGGRDTQYF. The CDR3 DNA reads TGTGCCAGCGGGGGGCGGGATACGCAGTATTTT. V is TRBV2 and J is TRBJ2-3, with D possibly called TRBD1 or TRBD2 (6 bases each). Between the trimmed V and J ends, which lost 8 bases and 6 bases, there was a span of 9 bases. This CDR3 is 11 amino acids long. The germline gives CDR1 SNHLY, CDR2 FYNNEI.

The J gene is TRBJ1-5, the V gene TRBV7-3, with 8 bases aligning to TRBD1. Looked up from germline, CDR1 is SGHTA and CDR2 is FQGTGA. There are 15 residues in the CDR3. The V and J ends lost 6 bases and 5 bases, in that order; junction bases with no gene match: 9. The CDR3 loop reads CASRKGTGGDQPQHF. CDR3 in DNA: TGTGCCAGCAGGAAGGGTACAGGGGGGGATCAGCCCCAGCATTTT.

The chain is built from TRBV15 and TRBJ2-5; TRBD2 agrees at 16 bases. This CDR3 is 19 amino acids long. Germline CDR1 is LNHNV and CDR2 is YYDKDF (reference sequence). Trimming cost V 4 bases and J 6 bases; bases outside gene matches: 14. CDR3 loop: CATSTPTGLAGGRAKTQYF. The CDR3 nucleotides read TGTGCCACCAGCACTCCGACGGGACTAGCGGGGGGGCGGGCGAAGACCCAGTACTTC.

The chain carries TRBV6-6 and TRBJ2-7, with a weak D call TRBD2 (5 bases). Between the trimmed V and J ends, which lost 6 bases and 7 bases, there was a span of 28 bases. This CDR3 has 17 residues. Germline CDR1 is MNHNY and CDR2 is SVGAGI (reference sequence). In DNA form, the CDR3 reads TGTGCCAGCAGCCGAGCCACTAGATCGAGGCCGTCTGGGGAGCAGTACTTC. Translated, it gives CASSRATRSRPSGEQYF.

The V and J genes are TRBV14 and TRBJ2-3, with 7 bases lining up with TRBD2. This CDR3 region has 15 residues. Germline V CDR1 and CDR2: SGHDN, FVKESK. The V gene end was trimmed by 0 bases and the J gene end by 4 bases; junction bases not matched to a gene: 4. In nucleotides, the CDR3 is TGTGCCAGCAGCCAAGATCTTGGGGGGGCAGATACGCAGTATTTT. It translates to CASSQDLGGADTQYF.

V usage is TRBV7-9 and J usage is TRBJ1-1, with 7 bases matching TRBD1. J was trimmed by 5 bases and V by 4 bases; bases with no gene match: 4. CDR1 is SEHNR and CDR2 is FQNEAQ in the germline V gene (reference sequence). The CDR3 consists of 13 residues. The CDR3 here is CASSYRGLTEAFF. Written as DNA, the CDR3 is TGTGCCAGCAGCTACAGGGGCTTGACTGAAGCTTTCTTT.

The chain couples TRBV5-1 to TRBJ1-1; D is ambiguous. CDR1 and CDR2 (germline): SGHRS, YFSETQ. This CDR3 comprises 14 residues. V was pared by 4 bases and J by 2 bases, with 12 bases between. For the CDR3, the DNA is TGCGCCAGCAGCCTCAGGCGTGAAAACACTGAAGCTTTCTTT. The encoded protein is CASSLRRENTEAFF.

The chain is built from TRBV18 and TRBJ2-7; the D gene is possibly TRBD2 (6 bases). Germline V CDR1 and CDR2: KGHSH, LQKENI. This CDR3 has 16 residues. V dropped 6 bases and J dropped 0 bases, with 18 bases sitting between them. Here the CDR3 DNA reads TGTGCCAGCTCCAAAGTACCGGGACTCCGCTCCTACGAGCAGTACTTC. Its translation is CASSKVPGLRSYEQYF.

The chain has TRBV6-2 or TRBV6-3 and TRBJ1-2; 11 nucleotides line up with TRBD1. The CDR3 covers 15 residues. V lost 6 bases and J lost 4; bases outside the gene matches: 7. Germline V gene sequence: CDR1 MNHEY, CDR2 SVGEGT. CDR3 bases: TGTGCCAGCAGCGTGACAGGACAGGGGGCCTATGGCTACACCTTC. This gives the protein CASSVTGQGAYGYTF.

The rearrangement joins TRBV27 to TRBJ1-1; D may be TRBD1 (6 bases). CDR1 MNHEY and CDR2 SMNVEV come from the germline V gene (reference sequence). V was shortened by 6 bases and J by 4 bases, with 12 bases between the two germline ends. The CDR3 consists of 13 residues. CDR3 sequence: CASRTDRFTEAFF. CDR3 bases: TGTGCCAGCAGGACGGACAGATTCACTGAAGCTTTCTTT.